These T cell receptor beta chains were read from a single sample in a study of OX40 agonist ivuxolimab in advanced cancers. The repertoire was sequenced with immunoSEQ multiplex PCR; TCRdb's copy has only in-frame clones and lacks some. The sample consists of approximately 99,000 clones, 86% of them appearing once. The sequenced sample was CD4+ or CD8+ T cells sorted from blood, obtained in a trial of the OX40 agonist ivuxolimab. These receptors were collected from an adult with an advanced solid tumor such as melanoma, head and neck, liver or kidney cancer. CDR3s include the opening cysteine and the closing phenylalanine or tryptophan. The D gene is left open where the match is weak. Where a row states a size, it is once, few, many or the class of an expanded clone; other rows omit it.

v_gene: TRBV30; j_gene: TRBJ1-1; abundance: .; d_gene: .; CDR3aa: CAWSVGVGTEAFF; CDR3nt: TGTGCCTGGAGTGTAGGGGTCGGCACTGAAGCTTTCTTT
v_gene: TRBV6-4; j_gene: TRBJ2-5; abundance: .; d_gene: TRBD1; CDR3aa: CASSLGGQGRETQYF; CDR3nt: TGTGCCAGCAGCCTCGGGGGACAGGGACGAGAGACCCAGTACTTC
v_gene: TRBV29-1; j_gene: TRBJ1-1; abundance: .; d_gene: .; CDR3aa: CSVEDRRGGTEAFF; CDR3nt: TGCAGCGTTGAAGATCGAAGAGGGGGCACTGAAGCTTTCTTT
v_gene: TRBV5-1; j_gene: TRBJ1-1; abundance: .; d_gene: .; CDR3aa: CASSLTHGHLAFF; CDR3nt: TGCGCCAGCAGCCTCACCCACGGCCACCTTGCTTTCTTT
v_gene: TRBV6-5; j_gene: TRBJ2-7; abundance: .; d_gene: .; CDR3aa: CASSYRAYEQYF; CDR3nt: TGTGCCAGCAGTTATCGCGCCTACGAGCAGTACTTC
v_gene: TRBV7-6; j_gene: TRBJ2-7; abundance: few; d_gene: TRBD2; CDR3aa: CASSSKTSGPYEQYF; CDR3nt: TGTGCCAGCAGTTCCAAGACTAGCGGTCCCTACGAGCAGTACTTC
v_gene: TRBV30; j_gene: TRBJ2-1; abundance: .; d_gene: .; CDR3aa: CAWSLPRDQYSEQFF; CDR3nt: TGTGCCTGGAGTCTGCCCCGGGACCAGTACAGTGAGCAGTTCTTC
v_gene: TRBV2; j_gene: TRBJ1-2; abundance: .; d_gene: .; CDR3aa: CASRGPIAYGYTF; CDR3nt: TGTGCCAGCAGAGGGCCGATCGCCTATGGCTACACCTTC
v_gene: TRBV19; j_gene: TRBJ1-5; abundance: .; d_gene: .; CDR3aa: CASSIPQGYSNQPQHF; CDR3nt: TGTGCCAGTAGTATCCCCCAGGGCTATAGCAATCAGCCCCAGCATTTT
v_gene: TRBV11-3; j_gene: TRBJ2-5; abundance: .; d_gene: TRBD2; CDR3aa: CASSSTGTTEGTQYF; CDR3nt: TGTGCCAGCAGCTCAACCGGGACTACAGAGGGGACCCAGTACTTC
v_gene: TRBV19; j_gene: TRBJ2-2; abundance: .; d_gene: .; CDR3aa: CASSILREWDFSGELFF; CDR3nt: TGTGCCAGTAGTATCCTTAGGGAATGGGACTTCTCCGGGGAGCTGTTTTTT
v_gene: TRBV19; j_gene: TRBJ2-1; abundance: .; d_gene: TRBD2; CDR3aa: CASSIGGRIYEQFF; CDR3nt: TGTGCCAGTAGTATCGGCGGGAGAATTTATGAGCAGTTCTTC
v_gene: TRBV7-3; j_gene: TRBJ1-2; abundance: .; d_gene: .; CDR3aa: CASSAPGDIGYTF; CDR3nt: TGTGCCAGCAGCGCCCCAGGGGATATCGGCTACACCTTC
v_gene: TRBV30; j_gene: TRBJ1-2; abundance: .; d_gene: TRBD1; CDR3aa: CAWSGQGRTYGYTF; CDR3nt: TGTGCCTGGAGCGGACAGGGCCGAACGTATGGCTACACCTTC
v_gene: TRBV7-3; j_gene: TRBJ2-1; abundance: .; d_gene: TRBD2; CDR3aa: CASSLRGGSYNEQFF; CDR3nt: TGTGCCAGCAGCTTAAGGGGGGGTTCCTACAATGAGCAGTTCTTC
v_gene: TRBV30; j_gene: TRBJ1-3; abundance: .; d_gene: .; CDR3aa: CAWSQQPGNTIYF; CDR3nt: TGTGCCTGGAGTCAGCAGCCTGGAAACACCATATATTTT
v_gene: TRBV4-2; j_gene: TRBJ2-2; abundance: .; d_gene: TRBD2; CDR3aa: CASSQKRGLALGGELFF; CDR3nt: TGTGCCAGCAGCCAAAAAAGGGGACTAGCTCTAGGCGGGGAGCTGTTTTTT
v_gene: TRBV9; j_gene: TRBJ1-3; abundance: .; d_gene: .; CDR3aa: CASSVATGPGNTIYF; CDR3nt: TGTGCCAGCAGCGTAGCTACAGGCCCTGGAAACACCATATATTTT
v_gene: TRBV18; j_gene: TRBJ1-1; abundance: .; d_gene: .; CDR3aa: CASSLSVNTEAFF; CDR3nt: TGTGCCAGCTCACTCTCAGTGAACACTGAAGCTTTCTTT
v_gene: TRBV30; j_gene: TRBJ1-4; abundance: .; d_gene: .; CDR3aa: CARGPRVGEKLFF; CDR3nt: TGTGCCCGAGGACCCCGCGTCGGGGAAAAACTGTTTTTT
v_gene: TRBV2; j_gene: TRBJ2-3; abundance: .; d_gene: .; CDR3aa: CASRGTTTDTQYF; CDR3nt: TGTGCCAGCAGGGGGACGACCACAGATACGCAGTATTTT
v_gene: TRBV6-1; j_gene: TRBJ2-7; abundance: .; d_gene: TRBD1; CDR3aa: CASLQGNSYEQYF; CDR3nt: TGTGCCTCGCTACAGGGGAATTCCTACGAGCAGTACTTC
v_gene: TRBV6-5; j_gene: TRBJ1-6; abundance: .; d_gene: .; CDR3aa: CASTLDTSYNSPLHF; CDR3nt: TGTGCCAGCACCTTAGACACTAGCTATAATTCACCCCTCCACTTT
v_gene: TRBV11-2; j_gene: TRBJ2-1; abundance: .; d_gene: TRBD1; CDR3aa: CASSRGQGTYNEQFF; CDR3nt: TGTGCCAGCAGCCGGGGACAGGGTACCTACAATGAGCAGTTCTTC
v_gene: TRBV11-3; j_gene: TRBJ2-3; abundance: .; d_gene: .; CDR3aa: CASSLGVASDTQYF; CDR3nt: TGTGCCAGCAGCTTAGGAGTAGCGTCAGATACGCAGTATTTT
v_gene: TRBV5-1; j_gene: TRBJ2-1; abundance: few; d_gene: TRBD1; CDR3aa: CASSFRDRGLGEQFF; CDR3nt: TGCGCCAGCAGCTTCCGGGACAGGGGACTGGGTGAGCAGTTCTTC
v_gene: TRBV6-6; j_gene: TRBJ1-1; abundance: .; d_gene: .; CDR3aa: CASSYSGRTNTEAFF; CDR3nt: TGTGCCAGCAGTTATTCGGGACGGACTAACACTGAAGCTTTCTTT
v_gene: TRBV7-9; j_gene: TRBJ2-5; abundance: .; d_gene: .; CDR3aa: CASSPTQAQETQYF; CDR3nt: TGTGCCAGCAGCCCCACCCAGGCTCAAGAGACCCAGTACTTC
v_gene: TRBV11-2; j_gene: TRBJ1-1; abundance: once; d_gene: .; CDR3aa: CASSPLGGGVTEAFF; CDR3nt: TGTGCCAGCAGCCCTCTCGGGGGGGGAGTCACTGAAGCTTTCTTT
v_gene: TRBV10-3; j_gene: TRBJ1-1; abundance: .; d_gene: .; CDR3aa: CAISGTVNTEAFF; CDR3nt: TGTGCCATCAGTGGGACCGTGAACACTGAAGCTTTCTTT
v_gene: TRBV6-5; j_gene: TRBJ2-2; abundance: .; d_gene: .; CDR3aa: CASSYSLGVGTGELFF; CDR3nt: TGTGCCAGCAGTTACTCGTTGGGGGTGGGGACCGGGGAGCTGTTTTTT
v_gene: TRBV29-1; j_gene: TRBJ2-1; abundance: .; d_gene: TRBD1; CDR3aa: CSVGRLDRGEFF; CDR3nt: TGCAGCGTTGGTCGTCTGGACAGGGGGGAGTTCTTC
v_gene: TRBV29-1; j_gene: TRBJ2-7; abundance: .; d_gene: TRBD2; CDR3aa: CSVVVLAGAYEQYF; CDR3nt: TGCAGCGTTGTTGTGCTAGCGGGGGCCTACGAGCAGTACTTC
v_gene: TRBV19; j_gene: TRBJ1-1; abundance: .; d_gene: .; CDR3aa: CASSGAPTEAFF; CDR3nt: TGTGCCAGTAGTGGGGCGCCCACTGAAGCTTTCTTT
v_gene: TRBV2; j_gene: TRBJ2-1; abundance: many; d_gene: TRBD1; CDR3aa: CASSANRGQGNEQFF; CDR3nt: TGTGCCAGCAGTGCAAACAGGGGGCAAGGGAATGAGCAGTTCTTC
v_gene: TRBV30; j_gene: TRBJ1-5; abundance: .; d_gene: TRBD1; CDR3aa: CAWSYRGQPQHF; CDR3nt: TGTGCCTGGAGCTACAGGGGACAGCCCCAGCATTTT
v_gene: TRBV6-6; j_gene: TRBJ1-3; abundance: .; d_gene: .; CDR3aa: CASGDIAGIGNTIYF; CDR3nt: TGTGCCAGCGGAGATATCGCGGGAATTGGAAACACCATATATTTT
v_gene: TRBV7-6; j_gene: TRBJ2-2; abundance: .; d_gene: .; CDR3aa: CASEKLGANTGELFF; CDR3nt: TGTGCCAGCGAAAAGCTGGGGGCTAACACCGGGGAGCTGTTTTTT
v_gene: TRBV6-1; j_gene: TRBJ1-3; abundance: .; d_gene: .; CDR3aa: CATLGPYGGNTIYF; CDR3nt: TGTGCCACACTCGGCCCTTACGGAGGAAACACCATATATTTT
v_gene: TRBV10-3; j_gene: TRBJ2-1; abundance: .; d_gene: TRBD2; CDR3aa: CAIRDLSGRGDEQFF; CDR3nt: TGTGCCATCAGAGACCTTAGCGGGAGGGGGGATGAGCAGTTCTTC